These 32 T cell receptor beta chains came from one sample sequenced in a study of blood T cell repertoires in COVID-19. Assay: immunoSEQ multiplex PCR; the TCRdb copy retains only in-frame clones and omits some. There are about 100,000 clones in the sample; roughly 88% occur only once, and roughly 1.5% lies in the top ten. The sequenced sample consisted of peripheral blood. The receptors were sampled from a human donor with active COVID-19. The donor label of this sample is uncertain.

Written as DNA, the CDR3 is TGTGCCAGCAGCGAGACAGGTGGGAACACTGAAGCTTTCTTT. This gives the protein CASSETGGNTEAFF. The V and J genes are TRBV5-5 and TRBJ1-1; D might be TRBD1 (6 bases). The CDR3 runs to 14 residues. Per germline, CDR1 SGHKS and CDR2 YYEKEE (reference sequence). The ends were cut back, 4 bases at V and 1 base at J, with 11 bases in the middle.

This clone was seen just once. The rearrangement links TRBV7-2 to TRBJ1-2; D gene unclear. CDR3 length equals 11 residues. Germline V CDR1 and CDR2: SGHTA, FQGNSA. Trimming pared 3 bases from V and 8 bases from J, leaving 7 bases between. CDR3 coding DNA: TGTGCCAGCAGCTTCGGGAGCGGCTACACCTTC. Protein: CASSFGSGYTF. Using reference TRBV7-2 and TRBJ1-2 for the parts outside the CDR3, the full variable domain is GAGVSQSPSNKVTEKGKDVELRCDPISGHTALYWYRQSLGQGLEFLIYFQGNSAPDKSGLPSDRFSAERTGGSVSTLTIQRTQQEDSAVYLCASSFGSGYTFGSGTRLTVV.

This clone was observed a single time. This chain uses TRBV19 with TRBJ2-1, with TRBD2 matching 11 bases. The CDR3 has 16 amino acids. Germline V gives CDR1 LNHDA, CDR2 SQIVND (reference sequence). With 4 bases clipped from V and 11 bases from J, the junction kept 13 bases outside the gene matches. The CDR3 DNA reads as TGTGCCAGTAGTACCTTAGCGGGGGGGCCGGTCGAGAAGCAGTTCTTC. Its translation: CASSTLAGGPVEKQFF.

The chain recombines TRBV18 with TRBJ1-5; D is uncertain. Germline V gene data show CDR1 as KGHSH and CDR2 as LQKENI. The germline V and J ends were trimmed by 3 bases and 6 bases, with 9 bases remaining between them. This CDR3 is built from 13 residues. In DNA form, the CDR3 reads TGTGCCAGCTCACCTGGAGGATTTCAGCCCCAGCATTTT. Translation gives CASSPGGFQPQHF. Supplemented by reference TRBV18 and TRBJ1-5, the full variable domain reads NAGVMQNPRHLVRRRGQEARLRCSPMKGHSHVYWYRQLPEEGLKFMVYLQKENIIDESGMPKERFSAEFPKEGPSILRIQQVVRGDSAAYFCASSPGGFQPQHFGDGTRLSIL.

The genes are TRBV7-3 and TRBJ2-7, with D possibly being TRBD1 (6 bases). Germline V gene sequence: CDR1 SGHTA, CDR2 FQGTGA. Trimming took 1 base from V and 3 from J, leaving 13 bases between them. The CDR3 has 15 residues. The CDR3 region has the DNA TGTGCCAGCAGCTTAATCAGGGGATTAATCTACGAGCAGTACTTC. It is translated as CASSLIRGLIYEQYF.

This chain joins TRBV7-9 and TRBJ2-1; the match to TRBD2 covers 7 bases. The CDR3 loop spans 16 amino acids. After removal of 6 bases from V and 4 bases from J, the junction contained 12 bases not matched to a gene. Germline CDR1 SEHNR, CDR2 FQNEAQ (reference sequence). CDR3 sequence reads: CASRGWGGGDYNEQFF. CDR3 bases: TGTGCCAGCAGAGGATGGGGCGGGGGAGATTACAATGAGCAGTTCTTC.

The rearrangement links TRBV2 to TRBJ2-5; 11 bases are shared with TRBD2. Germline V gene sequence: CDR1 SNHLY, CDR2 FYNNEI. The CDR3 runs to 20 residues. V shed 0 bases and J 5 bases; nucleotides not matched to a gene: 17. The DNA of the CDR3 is TGTGCCAGCAGTGAAGCGCCGGGGTTACTAGCGGGGGCACCGTTTGAGACCCAGTACTTC. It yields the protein CASSEAPGLLAGAPFETQYF.

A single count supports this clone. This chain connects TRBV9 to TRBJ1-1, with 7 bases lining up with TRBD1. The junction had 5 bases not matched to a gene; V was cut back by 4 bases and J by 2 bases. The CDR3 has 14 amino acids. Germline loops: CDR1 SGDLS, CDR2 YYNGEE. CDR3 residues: CASSPRQGNTEAFF. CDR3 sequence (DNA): TGTGCCAGCAGCCCGAGACAGGGTAACACTGAAGCTTTCTTT.

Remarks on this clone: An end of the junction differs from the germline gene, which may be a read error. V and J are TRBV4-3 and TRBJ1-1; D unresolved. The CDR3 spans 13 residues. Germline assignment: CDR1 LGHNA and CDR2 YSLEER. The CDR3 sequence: CASSQDISLPGDF. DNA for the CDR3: TGCGCCAGCAGCCAAGATATAAGCCTCCCCGGGGACTTT.

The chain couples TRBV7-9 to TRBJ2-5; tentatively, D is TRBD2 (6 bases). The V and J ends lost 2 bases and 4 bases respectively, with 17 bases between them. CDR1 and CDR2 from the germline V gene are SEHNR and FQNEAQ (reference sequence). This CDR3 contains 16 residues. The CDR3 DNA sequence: TGTGCCAGCAGCTTAATCCATTCTTCCGGGGGAGAGACCCAGTACTTC. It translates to CASSLIHSSGGETQYF.

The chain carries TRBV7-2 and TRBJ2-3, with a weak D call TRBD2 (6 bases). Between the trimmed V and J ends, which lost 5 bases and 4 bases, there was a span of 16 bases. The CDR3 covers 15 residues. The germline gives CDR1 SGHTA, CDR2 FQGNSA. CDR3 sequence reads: CASSPTRLVSDTQYF. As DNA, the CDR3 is TGTGCCAGCAGCCCGACCCGACTAGTTTCAGATACGCAGTATTTT. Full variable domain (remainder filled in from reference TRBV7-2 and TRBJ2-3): GAGVSQSPSNKVTEKGKDVELRCDPISGHTALYWYRQSLGQGLEFLIYFQGNSAPDKSGLPSDRFSAERTGGSVSTLTIQRTQQEDSAVYLCASSPTRLVSDTQYFGPGTRLTVL.

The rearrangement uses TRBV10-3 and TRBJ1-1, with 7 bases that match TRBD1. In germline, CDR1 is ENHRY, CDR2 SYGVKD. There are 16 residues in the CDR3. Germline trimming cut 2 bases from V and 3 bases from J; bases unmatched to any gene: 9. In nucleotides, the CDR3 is TGTGCCATCAGTGAGAACACCAGGGGGTCCGACACTGAAGCTTTCTTT. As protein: CAISENTRGSDTEAFF.

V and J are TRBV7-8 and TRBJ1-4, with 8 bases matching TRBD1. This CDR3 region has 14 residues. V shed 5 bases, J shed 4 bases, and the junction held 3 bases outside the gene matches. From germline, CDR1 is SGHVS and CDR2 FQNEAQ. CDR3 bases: TGTGCCAGCAGCCCCGACAGGGGTAATGAAAAACTGTTTTTT. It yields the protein CASSPDRGNEKLFF.

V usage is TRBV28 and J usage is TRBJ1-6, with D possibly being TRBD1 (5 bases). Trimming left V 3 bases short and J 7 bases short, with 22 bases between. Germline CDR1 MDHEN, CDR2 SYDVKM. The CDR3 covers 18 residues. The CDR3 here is CASSFRSTSGRGNSPLHF. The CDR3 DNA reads TGTGCCAGCAGTTTTCGGTCCACCTCGGGACGGGGGAATTCACCCCTCCACTTT.

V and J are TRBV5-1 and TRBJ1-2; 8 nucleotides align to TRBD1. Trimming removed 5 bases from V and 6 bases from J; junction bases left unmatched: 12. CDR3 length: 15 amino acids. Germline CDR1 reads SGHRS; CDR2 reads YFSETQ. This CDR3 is CASSITVGGQDGYTF. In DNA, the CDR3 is TGCGCCAGCAGTATAACGGTGGGGGGACAGGATGGCTACACCTTC.

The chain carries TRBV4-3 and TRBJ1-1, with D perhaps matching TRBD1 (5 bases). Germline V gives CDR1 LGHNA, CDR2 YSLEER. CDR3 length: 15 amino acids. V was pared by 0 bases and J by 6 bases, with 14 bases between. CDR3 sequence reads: CASSQDLGGFAEAFF. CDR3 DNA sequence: TGCGCCAGCAGCCAAGATCTCGGGGGGTTCGCTGAAGCTTTCTTT.

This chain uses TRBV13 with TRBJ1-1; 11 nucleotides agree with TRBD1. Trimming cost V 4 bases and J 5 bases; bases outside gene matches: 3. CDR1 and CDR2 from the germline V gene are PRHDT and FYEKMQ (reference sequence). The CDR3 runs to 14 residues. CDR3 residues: CASSSRDRGTEAFF. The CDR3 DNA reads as TGTGCCAGCAGCTCCCGGGACAGGGGGACTGAAGCTTTCTTT.

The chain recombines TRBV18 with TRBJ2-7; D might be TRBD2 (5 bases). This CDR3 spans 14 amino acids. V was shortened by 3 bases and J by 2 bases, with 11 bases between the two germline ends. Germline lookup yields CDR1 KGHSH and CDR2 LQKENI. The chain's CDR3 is CASSPDREPYEQYF. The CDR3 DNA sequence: TGTGCCAGCTCACCGGACCGGGAACCCTACGAGCAGTACTTC. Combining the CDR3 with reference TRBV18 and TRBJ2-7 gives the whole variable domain NAGVMQNPRHLVRRRGQEARLRCSPMKGHSHVYWYRQLPEEGLKFMVYLQKENIIDESGMPKERFSAEFPKEGPSILRIQQVVRGDSAAYFCASSPDREPYEQYFGPGTRLTVT.

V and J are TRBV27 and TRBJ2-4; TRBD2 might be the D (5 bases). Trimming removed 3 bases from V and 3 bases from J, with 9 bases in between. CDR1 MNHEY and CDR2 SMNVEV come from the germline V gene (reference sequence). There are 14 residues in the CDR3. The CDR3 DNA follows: TGTGCCAGCAGTTTCCGGGGAGACAAAAACATTCAGTACTTC. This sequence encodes CASSFRGDKNIQYF.

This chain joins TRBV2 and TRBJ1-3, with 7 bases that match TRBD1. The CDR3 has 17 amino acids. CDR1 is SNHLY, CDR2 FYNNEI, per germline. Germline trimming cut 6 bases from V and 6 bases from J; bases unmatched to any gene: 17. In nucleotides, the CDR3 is TGTGCCAGCAGCCAAGGCCGTCCAGACAGGGAAACAAACACCATATATTTT. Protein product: CASSQGRPDRETNTIYF.

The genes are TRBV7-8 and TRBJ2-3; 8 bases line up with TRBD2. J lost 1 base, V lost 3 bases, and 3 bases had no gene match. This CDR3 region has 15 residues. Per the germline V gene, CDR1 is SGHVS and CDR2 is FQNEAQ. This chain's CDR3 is CASSFQAGGTDTQYF. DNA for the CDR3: TGTGCCAGCAGCTTTCAAGCGGGGGGCACAGATACGCAGTATTTT.

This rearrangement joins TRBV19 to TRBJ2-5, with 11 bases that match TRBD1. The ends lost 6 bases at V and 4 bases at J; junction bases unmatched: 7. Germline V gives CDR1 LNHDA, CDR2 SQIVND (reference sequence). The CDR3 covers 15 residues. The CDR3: CASSISGTGGETQYF. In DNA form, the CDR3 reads TGTGCCAGTAGCATATCCGGGACAGGGGGAGAGACCCAGTACTTC.

The CDR3 nucleotides read TGTGCCAGCAGCATCACTAGTCTAGAGACCCAGTACTTC. This gives the protein CASSITSLETQYF. The chain uses TRBV7-8 and TRBJ2-5; possibly TRBD2 for D (5 bases). The CDR3 extends over 13 amino acids. The V end was cut by 5 bases, the J end by 4 bases, with 11 bases between. Germline assignment: CDR1 SGHVS and CDR2 FQNEAQ.

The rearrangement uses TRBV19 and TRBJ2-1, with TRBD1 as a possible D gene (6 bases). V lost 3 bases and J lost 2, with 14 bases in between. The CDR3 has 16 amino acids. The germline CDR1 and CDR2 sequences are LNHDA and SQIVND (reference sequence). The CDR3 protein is CASSIAYPGAYNEQFF. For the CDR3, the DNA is TGTGCCAGTAGTATTGCTTACCCAGGGGCCTACAATGAGCAGTTCTTC.

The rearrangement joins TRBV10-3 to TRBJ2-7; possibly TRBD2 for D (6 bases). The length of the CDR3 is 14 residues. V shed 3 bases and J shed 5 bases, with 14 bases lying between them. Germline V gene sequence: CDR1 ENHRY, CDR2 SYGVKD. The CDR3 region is CAISDVEGLDEQYF. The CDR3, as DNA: TGTGCCATCAGTGATGTTGAGGGACTTGACGAGCAGTACTTC.

The DNA of the CDR3 is TGTGCCAGCAGCTTAGAGGGTGGAGGAGGTGGGTCACCCCTCCACTTT. It yields the protein CASSLEGGGGGSPLHF. The gene calls are TRBV11-2 and TRBJ1-6; D call uncertain. This CDR3 spans 16 amino acids. Germline V lookup: CDR1 SGHAT, CDR2 FQNNGV. The germline V and J ends were trimmed by 0 bases and 10 bases, with 16 bases remaining between them. The variable domain in full, completed from reference TRBV11-2 and TRBJ1-6, reads EAGVAQSPRYKIIEKRQSVAFWCNPISGHATLYWYQQILGQGPKLLIQFQNNGVVDDSQLPKDRFSAERLKGVDSTLKIQPAKLEDSAVYLCASSLEGGGGGSPLHFGNGTRLTVT.

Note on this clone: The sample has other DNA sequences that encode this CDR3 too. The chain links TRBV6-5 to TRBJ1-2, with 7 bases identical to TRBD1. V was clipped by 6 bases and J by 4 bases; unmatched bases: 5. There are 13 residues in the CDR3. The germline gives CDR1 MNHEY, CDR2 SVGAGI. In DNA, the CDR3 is TGTGCCAGCAGCCAACCAGGGGGCTATGGCTACACCTTC. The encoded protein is CASSQPGGYGYTF.

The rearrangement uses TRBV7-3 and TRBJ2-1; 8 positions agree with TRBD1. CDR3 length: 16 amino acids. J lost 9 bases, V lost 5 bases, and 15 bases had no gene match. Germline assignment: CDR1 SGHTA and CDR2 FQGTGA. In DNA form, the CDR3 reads TGTGCCAGCAGCCCGGACAGGGTCTTTCTTCGCGGTGAGCAGTTCTTC. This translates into CASSPDRVFLRGEQFF.

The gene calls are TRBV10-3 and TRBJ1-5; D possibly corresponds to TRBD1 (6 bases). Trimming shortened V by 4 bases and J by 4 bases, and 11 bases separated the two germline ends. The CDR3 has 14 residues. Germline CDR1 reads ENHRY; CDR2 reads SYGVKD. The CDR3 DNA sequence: TGTGCCATCAGTGGACAGGAGAATAATCAGCCCCAGCATTTT. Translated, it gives CAISGQENNQPQHF.

The CDR3 protein is CASSLGTGLGYTF. CDR3 nucleotide sequence: TGTGCCAGCAGTTTAGGGACAGGGCTAGGCTACACCTTC. This sequence joins TRBV12-3 or TRBV12-4 and TRBJ1-2, with TRBD1 matching 8 bases. The CDR3 is made up of 13 amino acids. The ends lost 1 base at V and 8 bases at J; junction bases unmatched: 3.

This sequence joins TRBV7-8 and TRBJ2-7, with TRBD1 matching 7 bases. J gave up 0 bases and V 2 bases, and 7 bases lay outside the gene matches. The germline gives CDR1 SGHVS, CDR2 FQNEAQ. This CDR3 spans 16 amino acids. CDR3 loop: CASSLLTGAPSYEQYF. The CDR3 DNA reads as TGTGCCAGCAGCTTACTTACAGGGGCCCCCTCCTACGAGCAGTACTTC. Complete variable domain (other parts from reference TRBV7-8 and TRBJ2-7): GAGVSQSPRYKVAKRGQDVALRCDPISGHVSLFWYQQALGQGPEFLTYFQNEAQLDKSGLPSDRFFAERPEGSVSTLKIQRTQQEDSAVYLCASSLLTGAPSYEQYFGPGTRLTVT.

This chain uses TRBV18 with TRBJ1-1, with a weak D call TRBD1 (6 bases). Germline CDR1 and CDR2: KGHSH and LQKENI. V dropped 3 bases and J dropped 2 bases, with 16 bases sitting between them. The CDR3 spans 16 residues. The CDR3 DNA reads TGTGCCAGCTCACCCCAAGTACAGGGAATTAACACTGAAGCTTTCTTT. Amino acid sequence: CASSPQVQGINTEAFF.